The 9 T cell receptor beta chains given below trace back to one sample, sequenced in a study of PD-L1 blockade in urothelial cancer. Sequencing used immunoSEQ multiplex PCR; TCRdb keeps in-frame clones, though not all of them. Here the sample spans tens of thousands of clones, approximately 80% being singletons. This specimen was PBMCs, taken around atezolizumab (anti-PD-L1) treatment. The receptors were sampled from a man in his 70s with urothelial cancer.

The V call is TRBV6-5, the J call TRBJ2-5, with TRBD1 matching 9 bases. The trim removed 10 bases at V and 2 bases at J, leaving 8 bases unmatched. The germline gives CDR1 MNHEY, CDR2 SVGAGI. The CDR3 loop spans 14 amino acids. The CDR3 nucleotides read TGTGCCACCAATACAGGGGGCTTACAAGAGACCCAGTACTTC. Translated: CATNTGGLQETQYF.

The CDR3 spells CASSPEAVYGEQYF. The CDR3 DNA follows: TGTGCCAGCAGCCCCGAGGCAGTTTATGGCGAGCAGTACTTC. This chain uses TRBV11-2 with TRBJ2-7; the D is unclear. The length of the CDR3 is 14 residues. Germline CDR1 is SGHAT and CDR2 is FQNNGV. The V gene lost 5 bases and the J gene lost 6 bases, with 17 bases spanning the gap.

This chain joins TRBV7-9 and TRBJ1-2, with D perhaps TRBD1 (6 bases). Per germline, CDR1 SEHNR and CDR2 FQNEAQ (reference sequence). V gave up 5 bases and J gave up 11 bases, with 12 bases separating them. The CDR3 is 11 amino acids. CDR3 in amino acids: CASSVGQTYTF. The CDR3 region has the DNA TGTGCCAGCAGCGTAGGACAGACTTACACCTTC.

V and J are TRBV5-1 and TRBJ1-2, with 12 bases aligning to TRBD1. CDR3 length equals 15 residues. Trimming removed 3 bases from V and 4 bases from J; junction bases left unmatched: 4. Germline CDR1 SGHRS, CDR2 YFSETQ. CDR3 nucleotide sequence: TGCGCCAGCAGCTCTGGGACAGGGGGCGTCTATGGCTACACCTTC. Translated: CASSSGTGGVYGYTF.

This chain uses TRBV5-1 with TRBJ1-1, with a tentative D call TRBD1 (5 bases). The CDR3 consists of 14 residues. V gave up 1 base and J gave up 5 bases, with 12 bases separating them. CDR1 is SGHRS, CDR2 YFSETQ, per germline. The CDR3 nucleotides are TGCGCCAGCAGCTTGTACGGGGGGAGTACTGAAGCTTTCTTT. This sequence encodes CASSLYGGSTEAFF.

This sequence joins TRBV2 and TRBJ2-1; D may be TRBD2 (5 bases). The CDR3 is 13 amino acids. Germline V gene data show CDR1 as SNHLY and CDR2 as FYNNEI. Trimming left V 6 bases short and J 8 bases short, with 14 bases between. The CDR3 DNA sequence: TGTGCCAGCAGCTTTCCAATGGGAGATGAGCAGTTCTTC. Residues: CASSFPMGDEQFF.

The rearrangement links TRBV10-2 to TRBJ2-3, with 9 bases aligning to TRBD1. The germline V gene has CDR1 WSHSY and CDR2 SAAADI. Trimming took 8 bases from V and 4 from J; bases not matched to a gene: 10. CDR3 length: 15 amino acids. The CDR3 here is CASRRTGDQPDTQYF. CDR3 coding DNA: TGCGCCAGCCGAAGGACAGGGGACCAACCAGATACGCAGTATTTT.

The chain combines TRBV19 with TRBJ2-2; 11 bases match TRBD2. Germline CDR1 LNHDA, CDR2 SQIVND (reference sequence). Trimming at V came to 3 bases and at J to 1 base, leaving 4 bases not matched to a gene. This CDR3 comprises 17 residues. The CDR3 reads CASSMAGLAENTGELFF. In nucleotides, the CDR3 is TGTGCCAGTAGTATGGCGGGACTAGCGGAGAACACCGGGGAGCTGTTTTTT. The full variable domain, in which reference TRBV19 and TRBJ2-2 provide the parts outside the CDR3, is DGGITQSPKYLFRKEGQNVTLSCEQNLNHDAMYWYRQDPGQGLRLIYYSQIVNDFQKGDIAEGYSVSREKKESFPLTVTSAQKNPTAFYLCASSMAGLAENTGELFFGEGSRLTVL.

The rearrangement joins TRBV11-2 to TRBJ2-7, with 11 bases matching TRBD2. The ends lost 5 bases at V and 6 bases at J; junction bases unmatched: 6. This CDR3 has 14 amino acids. The germline CDR1 and CDR2 sequences are SGHAT and FQNNGV. CDR3 sequence reads: CASSRSGRAGEQYF. The CDR3 region has the DNA TGTGCCAGCAGCCGTAGCGGGAGGGCCGGCGAGCAGTACTTC.